This T cell receptor beta chain was recorded in a study of metastatic and nonmetastatic thyroid tumors (TCRdb year 2020). Broadly, across the study: For patients with malignant and with benign thyroid disease, the researchers compared repertoires between peripheral blood samples and tumor or nodule tissue samples. Overall study results and their limits: In both blood and tumor samples, malignant tumors were reported to have significantly higher TCR beta diversity than benign nodules.

No patient had received any treatment before thyroid surgery. Using T-cell receptor beta sequencing, the researchers looked back retrospectively at clinical samples from patients, gathered between about 2011 and 2018. Preparation of the library involved PCR. The instrument given in TCRdb is Illumina HiSeq 4000. High-throughput sequencing was used to profile the TCR beta-chain CDR3 region of each patient. Per the authors' processing: The researchers built a classifier to tell apart papillary thyroid cancer patients with distant metastasis, based on CDR3 differences among clinicopathological groups. The Shannon index was used to measure repertoire diversity, and the Morisita-Horn index was used to measure how similar tumor and blood repertoires were. Through fastp at Q25 and MiXCR, TCRdb rebuilt clones from the public reads, retaining in-frame beta chains. TCRdb's processing, not the authors', yielded these V and J calls. The table for this sample lists approximately 17,000 clones; 25% of them were counted only once. 15% of the sample rests with the top ten.

Regarding this clone: Its antigen target is currently unknown. No per-base quality is available; no much larger clone lies one base away.

Trimming removed 6 bases from V and 8 bases from J; the gene matches leave 7 bases unexplained. CDR1 MNHEY and CDR2 SMNVEV are derived from the germline V gene (reference sequence). Reading from cysteine to phenylalanine, the CDR3 counts 13 amino acids. The kept DNA is CDR3 alone, 39 bases in frame from the first base. The sequence was collected from a female donor with papillary thyroid cancer or a benign thyroid nodule (not recorded which). Some clones in this sample may be carry-over from other donors' samples. Recombination joined TRBV27 with TRBJ1-5, and TRBD1 matches 7 of the central bases. The sample was adjacent normal tissue. Read as DNA, the sequence is TGTGCCAGCAGACGTACAGGGGACAAGCCCCAGCATTTT. This is translated as CASRRTGDKPQHF.